The 26 T cell receptor beta chains presented below share a single source sample, sequenced in a study of high-grade serous ovarian cancer treatment subgroups. Tumor samples were taken before definitive surgery or chemotherapy. TCRdb's table, derived via immunoSEQ multiplex PCR, lists solely in-frame clones and lacks some. This sample has around 27,000 clones; approximately 79% occur once, and the top ten carry about 2.1%. Sequencing input: tumor tissue. These receptors all stem from a human donor with high-grade serous ovarian cancer.

CDR3 nucleotides: TGTGCCAGCAGCCTACCTCTCTCCAATGAGCAGTTCTTC. This encodes CASSLPLSNEQFF. J is TRBJ2-1 and V is TRBV7-6; no clear D gene. The CDR3 has 13 residues. In germline, CDR1 is SGHVS, CDR2 FNYEAQ. Between the trimmed V and J ends, which lost 5 bases and 6 bases, there was a span of 11 bases.

The chain joins TRBV6-6 to TRBJ2-2; 7 nucleotides line up with TRBD2. Germline CDR1 and CDR2: MNHNY and SVGAGI (reference sequence). This CDR3 contains 16 residues. The ends lost 0 bases at V and 5 bases at J; junction bases unmatched: 6. In DNA form, the CDR3 reads TGTGCCAGCAGTTACTCGGCGGGAGTTGAAACCGGGGAGCTGTTTTTT. Translation: CASSYSAGVETGELFF.

In this sample, this clone turned up a few times. The chain links TRBV30 to TRBJ1-5, with D unresolved. The CDR3 is made up of 13 amino acids. V was cut by 3 bases and J by 0 bases, with 6 bases left in between. CDR1 and CDR2 (germline): GTSNPN, SVGIG (reference sequence). CDR3 in DNA: TGTGCCTGGAGCTCGGATAGCAATCAGCCCCAGCATTTT. Its protein is CAWSSDSNQPQHF. Combining the CDR3 with reference TRBV30 and TRBJ1-5 gives the whole variable domain SQTIHQWPATLVQPVGSPLSLECTVEGTSNPNLYWYRQAAGRGLQLLFYSVGIGQISSEVPQNLSASRPQDRQFILSSKKLLLSDSGFYLCAWSSDSNQPQHFGDGTRLSIL.

The chain employs TRBV30 and TRBJ2-5; tentative D call: TRBD2 (7 bases). The DNA end is a closer match to TRBJ2-7, so the J assignment may be wrong. Germline CDR1 reads GTSNPN; CDR2 reads SVGIG (reference sequence). The CDR3 is 13 residues long. CDR3 in amino acids: CAWNTGGYYEQYF. DNA of the CDR3: TGTGCCTGGAATACGGGGGGCTACTACGAGCAGTACTTC.

The chain carries TRBV18 and TRBJ2-7, with D possibly called TRBD1 or TRBD2 (5 bases each). The germline V and J ends were trimmed by 4 bases and 0 bases, with 25 bases remaining between them. This CDR3 spans 19 amino acids. Germline V gene data show CDR1 as KGHSH and CDR2 as LQKENI. The CDR3 here is CASSQRGQGGRSASYEQYF. The CDR3 DNA sequence: TGTGCCAGCTCACAACGAGGGCAGGGTGGTCGTAGTGCCTCCTACGAGCAGTACTTC.

This rearrangement joins TRBV11-2 to TRBJ2-2, with D possibly TRBD2 on 5 matching bases. In germline, CDR1 is SGHAT, CDR2 FQNNGV. V lost 2 bases, J lost 7 bases, and 11 bases lay in between. CDR3 size: 14 residues. This chain's CDR3 is CASSLSGTGGELFF. CDR3 bases: TGTGCCAGCAGCTTATCGGGAACTGGCGGGGAGCTGTTTTTT.

The J gene is TRBJ2-2, the V gene TRBV5-1; 8 positions agree with TRBD1. The V and J ends lost 3 bases and 7 bases, in that order; junction bases with no gene match: 8. Looked up from germline, CDR1 is SGHRS and CDR2 is YFSETQ. The CDR3 spans 15 residues. The CDR3 spells CASSWLQGAGGELFF. The CDR3 nucleotides are TGCGCCAGCAGCTGGCTTCAGGGGGCCGGCGGGGAGCTGTTTTTT.

This clone was counted between two and nine times. This chain uses TRBV29-1 with TRBJ2-1; 7 bases map to TRBD2. CDR1 SQVTM and CDR2 ANQGSEA come from the germline V gene. V dropped 0 bases and J dropped 5; count of bases not matched to a gene: 10. This CDR3 has 16 residues. CDR3 region: CSVEDVGGGRNNEQFF. The CDR3, as DNA: TGCAGCGTTGAAGATGTGGGGGGAGGGCGAAACAATGAGCAGTTCTTC.

The chain joins TRBV9 to TRBJ1-1; tentative D call: TRBD1 (5 bases). The V gene's germline CDR1 is SGDLS and CDR2 YYNGEE. V dropped 0 bases and J dropped 6 bases, with 9 bases sitting between them. The CDR3 sequence is 13 residues long. The CDR3 nucleotides are TGTGCCAGCAGCGTAGCAGGGAAGGCTGAAGCTTTCTTT. Amino acid sequence: CASSVAGKAEAFF.

This clone was observed once. The chain joins TRBV28 to TRBJ1-5; TRBD1 might be the D (6 bases). CDR3 size: 15 residues. Trimming took off 6 bases at V and 3 bases at J, with 15 bases between the two ends. Germline CDR1 reads MDHEN; CDR2 reads SYDVKM. CDR3 in amino acids: CASRPFGQFNQPQHF. As DNA, the CDR3 is TGTGCCAGCAGACCTTTTGGACAGTTCAATCAGCCCCAGCATTTT.

This chain joins TRBV7-7 and TRBJ2-6, with D perhaps being TRBD1 or TRBD2 (6 bases each). Germline-derived CDR1 and CDR2 are SSHAT and FNYEAQ (reference sequence). CDR3 length: 14 amino acids. CDR3 coding DNA: TGTGCTAGCGGATCAGGGGCTGGGGCCAACGTCCTGACTTTC. It codes for CASGSGAGANVLTF.

This chain connects TRBV5-1 to TRBJ2-4; no firm D call. Germline V gene sequence: CDR1 SGHRS, CDR2 YFSETQ. Deletions cut 4 bases from V and 0 bases from J, with 11 bases between. This CDR3 comprises 15 residues. The CDR3 sequence is CASSDYGLAKNIQYF. In DNA, the CDR3 is TGCGCCAGCAGCGATTACGGCTTAGCCAAAAACATTCAGTACTTC.

This chain connects TRBV15 to TRBJ2-1; 8 positions agree with TRBD2. The length of the CDR3 is 14 residues. Germline assignment: CDR1 LNHNV and CDR2 YYDKDF (reference sequence). Losses at the gene ends were 9 bases for V and 4 bases for J; bases not matched to a gene: 8. The CDR3 DNA is TGTGCCACAACACTAGCGGCGATATACAATGAGCAGTTCTTC. This codes for CATTLAAIYNEQFF.

This chain connects TRBV10-3 to TRBJ2-3, with TRBD2 as a possible D gene (6 bases). The CDR3 covers 13 residues. Germline assignment: CDR1 ENHRY and CDR2 SYGVKD. The V end was cut by 8 bases, the J end by 4 bases, with 13 bases between. The CDR3 DNA follows: TGTGCCATCGGGCGGGATCCCGCAGATACGCAGTATTTT. This gives the protein CAIGRDPADTQYF.

This rearrangement joins TRBV5-6 to TRBJ2-7; D gene uncertain. Germline CDR1 is SGHDT and CDR2 is YYEEEE. Trimming took 1 base from V and 0 from J, leaving 11 bases between them. This CDR3 comprises 15 residues. The CDR3 coding sequence is TGTGCCAGCAGCTTGAGTGGTCGATACTCCTACGAGCAGTACTTC. Amino acid sequence: CASSLSGRYSYEQYF.

The V and J genes are TRBV6-1 and TRBJ2-3; D ambiguous. The CDR3 has 13 amino acids. V gave up 2 bases and J gave up 4 bases, with 7 bases separating them. The germline V gene has CDR1 MNHNS and CDR2 SASEGT. This CDR3 is CASSEQWADTQYF. The CDR3 DNA is TGTGCCAGCAGTGAACAGTGGGCAGATACGCAGTATTTT.

The chain uses TRBV6-5 and TRBJ1-3; the D is unclear. This CDR3 region has 14 residues. V gave up 4 bases and J gave up 0 bases, with 7 bases separating them. CDR1 MNHEY and CDR2 SVGAGI come from the germline V gene. In DNA form, the CDR3 reads TGTGCCAGCAGTTTAGCCCCCTCTGGAAACACCATATATTTT. It translates to CASSLAPSGNTIYF.

This chain joins TRBV6-6 and TRBJ2-1; D remains ambiguous. Per germline, CDR1 MNHNY and CDR2 SVGAGI (reference sequence). With 0 bases removed from V and 0 bases from J, the gap between germline ends came to 6 bases. The CDR3 has 15 residues. CDR3 nucleotide sequence: TGTGCCAGCAGTTACTCGAGTGGCTCCTACAATGAGCAGTTCTTC. It codes for CASSYSSGSYNEQFF.

CDR3 in amino acids: CAWSVLGYEQYF. The CDR3 DNA reads as TGTGCCTGGAGTGTCTTGGGTTACGAGCAGTACTTC. This rearrangement joins TRBV30 to TRBJ2-5, with D hard to call. The tail of the sequence fits TRBJ2-7 better, so the J call may be wrong. CDR3 size: 12 residues. CDR1 is GTSNPN, CDR2 SVGIG, per germline (reference sequence).

The CDR3 protein is CASSQTGISNQPQHF. As DNA, the CDR3 is TGTGCCAGCAGCCAAACAGGGATTAGCAATCAGCCCCAGCATTTT. This rearrangement joins TRBV7-9 to TRBJ1-5; D possibly corresponds to TRBD1 (6 bases). The CDR3 runs 15 residues. With 5 bases removed from V and 0 bases from J, the gap between germline ends came to 11 bases. CDR1 SEHNR and CDR2 FQNEAQ come from the germline V gene (reference sequence).

The chain recombines TRBV10-3 with TRBJ2-7; D uncertain. The CDR3 is made up of 14 amino acids. The V end lost 10 bases, the J end lost 2 bases, and 18 bases lay between the germline ends. Germline CDR1 is ENHRY and CDR2 is SYGVKD. The CDR3 region is CATKVSQTTYEQYF. DNA of the CDR3: TGTGCCACCAAGGTCTCCCAGACAACCTACGAGCAGTACTTC.

The CDR3 loop is CADRPSPKGIRGERDSYEQYF. In DNA form, the CDR3 reads TGTGCCGACCGTCCGTCTCCGAAGGGTATCAGGGGGGAGAGGGACTCCTACGAGCAGTACTTC. V usage is TRBV21-1 and J usage is TRBJ2-7; TRBD1 is taken as the D call from the table, unchecked against the DNA. TRBV21-1 is a known pseudogene. The CDR3 is made up of 21 amino acids.

The rearrangement uses TRBV2 and TRBJ2-7; TRBD2 aligns across 8 bases. V dropped 1 base and J dropped 3; count of bases not matched to a gene: 5. Per germline, CDR1 SNHLY and CDR2 FYNNEI. The CDR3 loop spans 15 amino acids. CDR3 in amino acids: CASSEDSGKFYEQYF. In DNA form, the CDR3 reads TGTGCCAGCAGTGAAGATAGCGGGAAGTTCTACGAGCAGTACTTC.

This chain links TRBV19 with TRBJ2-1; 10 bases map to TRBD1. The CDR3 is 17 residues long. CDR1 LNHDA and CDR2 SQIVND come from the germline V gene (reference sequence). J lost 5 bases, V lost 2 bases, and 9 bases had no gene match. The CDR3 here is CASSIRLTGGKDNEQFF. In DNA, the CDR3 is TGTGCCAGTAGTATACGCCTGACAGGGGGCAAAGACAATGAGCAGTTCTTC. Based on the CDR3 plus reference TRBV19 and TRBJ2-1, the full variable domain is DGGITQSPKYLFRKEGQNVTLSCEQNLNHDAMYWYRQDPGQGLRLIYYSQIVNDFQKGDIAEGYSVSREKKESFPLTVTSAQKNPTAFYLCASSIRLTGGKDNEQFFGPGTRLTVL.

This clone showed up just once. The chain employs TRBV5-1 and TRBJ2-5; D perhaps matches TRBD1 (6 bases). Per germline, CDR1 SGHRS and CDR2 YFSETQ. V was pared by 4 bases and J by 2 bases, with 15 bases between. The CDR3 is 15 residues long. The CDR3 DNA reads TGCGCCAGCAGCCTAAGGGTGGGGGCTCAAGAGACCCAGTACTTC. Translated, it gives CASSLRVGAQETQYF. Full variable domain (remainder filled in from reference TRBV5-1 and TRBJ2-5): KAGVTQTPRYLIKTRGQQVTLSCSPISGHRSVSWYQQTPGQGLQFLFEYFSETQRNKGNFPGRFSGRQFSNSRSEMNVSTLELGDSALYLCASSLRVGAQETQYFGPGTRLLVL.

This chain links TRBV28 with TRBJ2-7, with 7 bases identical to TRBD1. With V trimmed by 4 bases and J by 6 bases, 3 bases remained unmatched. From germline, CDR1 is MDHEN and CDR2 SYDVKM. CDR3 length equals 12 residues. This CDR3 is CASSSDRVEQYF. In nucleotides, the CDR3 is TGTGCCAGCAGTTCTGACAGGGTCGAGCAGTACTTC.